This TCR beta chain was sequenced in a study of T cell repertoires in cytomegalovirus infection. General study results and limits: HLA-C-restricted CMV-specific TCR beta clonotypes prevailed in the ex vivo response. Cumulative public TCR beta family frequency identified carriers of CMV plus the relevant HLA.

Germline V CDR1 and CDR2: PRHDT, FYEKMQ (reference sequence). Germline trimming cut 5 bases from V and 1 base from J; bases unmatched to any gene: 16. The length of the CDR3 is 18 residues. TCRdb reanalysed the reads using MiXCR and keeps one entry per CDR3 protein. The repertoire holds 700,000 to 950,000 distinct CDR3 sequences, with approximately 32% as singletons. Turning to this clonotype: Its antigen is not known.

The sample here was cultured CD8+ T cells from PBMCs, taken from culture after CMV antigen stimulation. V usage is TRBV13 and J usage is TRBJ1-2, with 7 nucleotides matching TRBD1. The clonotype was recovered from a human donor in good health (CMV status not recorded). Some clones in this sample may be carry-over from other donors' samples. CDR3 sequence reads: CASSTSTMGTANNYGYTF. The CDR3 nucleotides are TGTGCCAGCAGCACCTCGACGATGGGGACAGCGAATAACTATGGCTACACCTTC.